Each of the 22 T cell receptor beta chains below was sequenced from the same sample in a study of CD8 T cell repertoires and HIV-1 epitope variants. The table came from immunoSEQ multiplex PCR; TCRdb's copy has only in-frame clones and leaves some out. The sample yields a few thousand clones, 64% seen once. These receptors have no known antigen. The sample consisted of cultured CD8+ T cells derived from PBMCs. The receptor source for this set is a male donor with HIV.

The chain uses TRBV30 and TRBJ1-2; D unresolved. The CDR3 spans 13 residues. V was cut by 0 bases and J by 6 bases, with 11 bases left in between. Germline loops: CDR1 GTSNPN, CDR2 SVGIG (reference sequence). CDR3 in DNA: TGTGCCTGGAGTGTAGTTGAGAGAAATGGCTACACCTTC. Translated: CAWSVVERNGYTF.

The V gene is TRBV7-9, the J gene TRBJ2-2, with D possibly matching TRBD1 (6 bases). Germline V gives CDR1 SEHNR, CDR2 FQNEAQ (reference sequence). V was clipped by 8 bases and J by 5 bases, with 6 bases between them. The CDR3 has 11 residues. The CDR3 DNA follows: TGTGCCAGCCAGGGGACCGGGGAGCTGTTTTTT. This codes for CASQGTGELFF.

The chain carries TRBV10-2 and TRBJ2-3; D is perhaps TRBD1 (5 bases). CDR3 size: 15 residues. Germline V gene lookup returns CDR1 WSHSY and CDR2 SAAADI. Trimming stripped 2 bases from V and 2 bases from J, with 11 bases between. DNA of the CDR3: TGCGCCAGCAGTGAGGCGGCAGGGCTCACAGATACGCAGTATTTT. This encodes CASSEAAGLTDTQYF.

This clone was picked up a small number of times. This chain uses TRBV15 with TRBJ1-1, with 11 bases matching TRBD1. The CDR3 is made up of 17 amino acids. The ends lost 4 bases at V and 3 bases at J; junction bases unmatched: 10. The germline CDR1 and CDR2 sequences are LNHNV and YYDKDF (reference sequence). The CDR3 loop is CATSTTGQGVEDTEAFF. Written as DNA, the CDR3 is TGTGCCACCAGCACCACGGGACAGGGGGTGGAGGACACTGAAGCTTTCTTT. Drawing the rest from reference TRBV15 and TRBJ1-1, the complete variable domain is DAMVIQNPRYQVTQFGKPVTLSCSQTLNHNVMYWYQQKSSQAPKLLFHYYDKDFNNEADTPDNFQSRRPNTSFCFLDIRSPGLGDTAMYLCATSTTGQGVEDTEAFFGQGTRLTVV.

CDR3: CACRSGGVQPQHF. The CDR3 DNA sequence: TGTGCCTGCCGTTCGGGGGGCGTACAGCCCCAGCATTTT. V gene TRBV6-5 combines with J gene TRBJ1-5; the D gene is possibly TRBD1 (6 bases). Looked up from germline, CDR1 is MNHEY and CDR2 is SVGAGI. Deletions cut 11 bases from V and 7 bases from J, with 18 bases between. This CDR3 contains 13 residues.

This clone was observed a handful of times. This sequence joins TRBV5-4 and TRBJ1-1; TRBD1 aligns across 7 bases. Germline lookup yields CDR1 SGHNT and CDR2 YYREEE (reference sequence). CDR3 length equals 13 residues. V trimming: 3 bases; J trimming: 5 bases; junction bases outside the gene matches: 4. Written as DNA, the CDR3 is TGTGCCAGCAGCTATCCGGGACAGACTGAAGCTTTCTTT. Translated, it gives CASSYPGQTEAFF.

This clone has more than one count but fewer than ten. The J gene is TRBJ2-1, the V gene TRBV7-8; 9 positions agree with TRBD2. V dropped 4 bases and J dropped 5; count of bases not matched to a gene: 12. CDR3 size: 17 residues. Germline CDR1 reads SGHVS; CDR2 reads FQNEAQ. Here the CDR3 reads CASSSSFWTSVNNEQFF. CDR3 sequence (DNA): TGTGCCAGCAGCTCTAGCTTCTGGACTAGCGTAAACAATGAGCAGTTCTTC.

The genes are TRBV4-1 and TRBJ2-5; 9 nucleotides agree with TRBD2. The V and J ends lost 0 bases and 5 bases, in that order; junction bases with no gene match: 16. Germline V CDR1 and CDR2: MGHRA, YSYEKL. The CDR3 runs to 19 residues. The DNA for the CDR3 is TGCGCCAGCAGCCAAGAGGGAGGGGTGTTCGTAGCGGGAGATGAGACCCAGTACTTC. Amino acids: CASSQEGGVFVAGDETQYF.

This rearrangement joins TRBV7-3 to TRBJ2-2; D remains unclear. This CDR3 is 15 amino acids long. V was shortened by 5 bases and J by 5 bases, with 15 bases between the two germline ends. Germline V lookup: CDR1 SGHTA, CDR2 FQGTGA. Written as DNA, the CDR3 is TGTGCCAGCAGCCTATTGTCGACGACAACCGGGGAGCTGTTTTTT. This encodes CASSLLSTTTGELFF.

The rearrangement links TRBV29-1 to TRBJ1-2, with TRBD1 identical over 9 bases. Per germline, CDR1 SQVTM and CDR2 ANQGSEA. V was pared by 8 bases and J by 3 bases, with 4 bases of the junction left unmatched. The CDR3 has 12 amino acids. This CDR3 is CSLRTGDYGYTF. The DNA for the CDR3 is TGCAGCCTCCGGACAGGGGACTATGGCTACACCTTC.

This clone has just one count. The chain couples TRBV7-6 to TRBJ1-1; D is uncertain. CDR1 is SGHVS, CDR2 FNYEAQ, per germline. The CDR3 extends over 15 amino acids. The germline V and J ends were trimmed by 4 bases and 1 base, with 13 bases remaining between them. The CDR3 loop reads CASSSGISGNTEAFF. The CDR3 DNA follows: TGTGCCAGCAGCTCGGGCATTTCAGGGAACACTGAAGCTTTCTTT. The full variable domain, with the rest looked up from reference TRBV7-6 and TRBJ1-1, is GAGVSQSPRYKVTKRGQDVALRCDPISGHVSLYWYRQALGQGPEFLTYFNYEAQQDKSGLPNDRFSAERPEGSISTLTIQRTEQRDSAMYRCASSSGISGNTEAFFGQGTRLTVV.

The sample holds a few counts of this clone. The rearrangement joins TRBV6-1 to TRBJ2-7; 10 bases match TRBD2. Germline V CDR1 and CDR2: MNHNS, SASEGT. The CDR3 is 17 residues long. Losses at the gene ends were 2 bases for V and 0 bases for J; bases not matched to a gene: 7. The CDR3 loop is CASSELETSGASYEQYF. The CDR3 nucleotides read TGTGCCAGCAGTGAACTTGAAACTAGCGGGGCCTCCTACGAGCAGTACTTC.

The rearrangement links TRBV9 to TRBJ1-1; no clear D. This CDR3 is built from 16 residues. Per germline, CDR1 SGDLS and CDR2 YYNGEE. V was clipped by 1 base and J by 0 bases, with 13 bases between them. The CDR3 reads CASSVPEGTMNTEAFF. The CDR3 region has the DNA TGTGCCAGCAGCGTACCCGAGGGCACCATGAACACTGAAGCTTTCTTT. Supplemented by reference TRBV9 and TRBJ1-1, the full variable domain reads DSGVTQTPKHLITATGQRVTLRCSPRSGDLSVYWYQQSLDQGLQFLIQYYNGEERAKGNILERFSAQQFPDLHSELNLSSLELGDSALYFCASSVPEGTMNTEAFFGQGTRLTVV.

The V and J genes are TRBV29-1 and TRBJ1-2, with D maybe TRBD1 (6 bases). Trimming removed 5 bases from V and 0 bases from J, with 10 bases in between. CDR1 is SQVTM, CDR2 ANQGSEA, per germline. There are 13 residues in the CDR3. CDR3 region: CSVRDKANYGYTF. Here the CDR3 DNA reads TGCAGCGTTCGGGACAAAGCTAACTATGGCTACACCTTC.

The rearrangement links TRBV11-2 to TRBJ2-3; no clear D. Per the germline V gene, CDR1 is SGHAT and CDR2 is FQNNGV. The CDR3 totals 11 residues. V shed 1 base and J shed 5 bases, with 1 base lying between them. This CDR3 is CASSLGDTQYF. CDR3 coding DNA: TGTGCCAGCAGCTTAGGAGATACGCAGTATTTT. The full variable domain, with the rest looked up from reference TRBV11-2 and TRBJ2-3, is EAGVAQSPRYKIIEKRQSVAFWCNPISGHATLYWYQQILGQGPKLLIQFQNNGVVDDSQLPKDRFSAERLKGVDSTLKIQPAKLEDSAVYLCASSLGDTQYFGPGTRLTVL.

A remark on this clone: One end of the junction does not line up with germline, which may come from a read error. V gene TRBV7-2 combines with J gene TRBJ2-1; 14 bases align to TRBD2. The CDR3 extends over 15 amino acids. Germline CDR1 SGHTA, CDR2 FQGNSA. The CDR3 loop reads CASSLEGLAGATSLF. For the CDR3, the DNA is TGTGCCAGCAGCTTAGAGGGACTAGCGGGGGCAACCAGCCTCTTC.

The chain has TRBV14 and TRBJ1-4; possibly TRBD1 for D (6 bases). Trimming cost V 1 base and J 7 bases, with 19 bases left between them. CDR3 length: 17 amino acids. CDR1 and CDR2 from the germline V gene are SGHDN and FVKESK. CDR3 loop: CASSQGGGRGAREKLFF. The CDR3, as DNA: TGTGCCAGCAGCCAAGGAGGGGGACGGGGGGCGCGTGAAAAACTGTTTTTT.

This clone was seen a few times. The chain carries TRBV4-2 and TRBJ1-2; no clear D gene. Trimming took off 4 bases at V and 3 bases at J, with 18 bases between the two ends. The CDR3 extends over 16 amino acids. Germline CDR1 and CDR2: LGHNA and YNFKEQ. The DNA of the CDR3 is TGTGCCAGCAGCCCTTGGCCGGTAGAATTGGACTATGGCTACACCTTC. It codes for CASSPWPVELDYGYTF.

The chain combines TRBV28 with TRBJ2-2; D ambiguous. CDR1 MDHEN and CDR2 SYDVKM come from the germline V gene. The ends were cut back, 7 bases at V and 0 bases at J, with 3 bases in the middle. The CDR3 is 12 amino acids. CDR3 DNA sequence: TGTGCCAGCAACCCGAACACCGGGGAGCTGTTTTTT. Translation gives CASNPNTGELFF. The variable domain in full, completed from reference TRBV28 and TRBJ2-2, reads DVKVTQSSRYLVKRTGEKVFLECVQDMDHENMFWYRQDPGLGLRLIYFSYDVKMKEKGDIPEGYSVSREKKERFSLILESASTNQTSMYLCASNPNTGELFFGEGSRLTVL.

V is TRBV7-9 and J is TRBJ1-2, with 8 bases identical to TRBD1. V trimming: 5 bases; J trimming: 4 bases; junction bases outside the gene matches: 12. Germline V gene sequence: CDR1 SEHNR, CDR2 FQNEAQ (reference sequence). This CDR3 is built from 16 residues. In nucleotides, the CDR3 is TGTGCCAGCAGCGATAGTCTCAGGGGGCCCAGCTATGGCTACACCTTC. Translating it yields CASSDSLRGPSYGYTF.

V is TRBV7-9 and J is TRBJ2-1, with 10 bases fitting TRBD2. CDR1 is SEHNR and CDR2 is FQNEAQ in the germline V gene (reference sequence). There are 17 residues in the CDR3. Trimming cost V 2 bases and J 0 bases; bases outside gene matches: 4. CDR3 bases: TGTGCCAGCAGCTTAATAGCGGGGGGTGGCTCCTACAATGAGCAGTTCTTC. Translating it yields CASSLIAGGGSYNEQFF.

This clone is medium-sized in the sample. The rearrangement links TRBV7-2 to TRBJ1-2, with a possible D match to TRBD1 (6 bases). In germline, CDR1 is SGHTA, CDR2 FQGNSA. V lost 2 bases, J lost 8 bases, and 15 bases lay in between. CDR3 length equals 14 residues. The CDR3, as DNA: TGTGCCAGCAGCTTACAGGTGCCAGGGGAAGGCTACACCTTC. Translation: CASSLQVPGEGYTF. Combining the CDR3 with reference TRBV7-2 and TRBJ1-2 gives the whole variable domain GAGVSQSPSNKVTEKGKDVELRCDPISGHTALYWYRQSLGQGLEFLIYFQGNSAPDKSGLPSDRFSAERTGGSVSTLTIQRTQQEDSAVYLCASSLQVPGEGYTFGSGTRLTVV.